The 24 T cell receptor beta chains listed next were all sequenced from one sample in a study of CD8 T cells in ankylosing spondylitis. Using its own MiXCR run on the 5' RACE reads, TCRdb lists one record per CDR3 protein. The data contain some 200,000 distinct CDR3 sequences, 20% to 30% of them singletons. Sequences were obtained from blood, either unsorted or a sorted T cell fraction (not recorded which). These receptors were taken from a male donor with ankylosing spondylitis or in good health (not recorded which).

This clonotype occurred many times. The rearrangement links TRBV18 to TRBJ1-5, with TRBD1 identical over 7 bases. The V and J ends lost 4 bases and 5 bases, in that order; junction bases with no gene match: 5. The CDR3 consists of 14 residues. CDR1 is KGHSH, CDR2 LQKENI, per germline. The CDR3 here is CASSLSGGDQPQHF. Written as DNA, the CDR3 is TGTGCCAGCTCACTATCAGGGGGTGATCAGCCCCAGCATTTT.

This clonotype was observed at least ten times. This rearrangement joins TRBV20-1 to TRBJ2-3, with 9 bases matching TRBD2. This CDR3 has 15 residues. CDR1 and CDR2 (germline): DFQATT, SNEGSKA (reference sequence). V lost 3 bases, J lost 1 base, and 5 bases stayed unmatched. CDR3 DNA: TGCAGTGCTAGGATAGCGGGAGCTCGCACAGATACGCAGTATTTT. It is translated as CSARIAGARTDTQYF.

The J gene is TRBJ1-1, the V gene TRBV5-1, with unresolved D. Trimming stripped 3 bases from V and 2 bases from J, with 14 bases between. This CDR3 is 15 amino acids long. Germline lookup yields CDR1 SGHRS and CDR2 YFSETQ. CDR3 amino acids: CASSSATRVNTEAFF. The CDR3 DNA reads as TGCGCCAGCAGCTCAGCTACTAGGGTAAACACTGAAGCTTTCTTT.

The V gene is TRBV5-1, the J gene TRBJ1-2, with unresolved D. This CDR3 is 12 amino acids long. Trimming left V 6 bases short and J 1 base short, with 7 bases between. Per germline, CDR1 SGHRS and CDR2 YFSETQ. CDR3 amino acids: CASTGSNYGYTF. CDR3 nucleotide sequence: TGCGCCAGCACCGGCAGTAACTATGGCTACACCTTC.

This clonotype showed up just a few times. The rearrangement links TRBV7-6 to TRBJ2-7, with 8 bases matching TRBD1. Germline values: CDR1 SGHVS, CDR2 FNYEAQ. This CDR3 has 14 amino acids. Germline trimming cut 1 base from V and 3 bases from J; bases unmatched to any gene: 2. The CDR3 DNA reads as TGTGCCAGCAGCTTAGACGACAGGGGCTACGAGCAGTACTTC. It yields the protein CASSLDDRGYEQYF. The full variable domain, completed using reference TRBV7-6 and TRBJ2-7, is GAGVSQSPRYKVTKRGQDVALRCDPISGHVSLYWYRQALGQGPEFLTYFNYEAQQDKSGLPNDRFSAERPEGSISTLTIQRTEQRDSAMYRCASSLDDRGYEQYFGPGTRLTVT.

In its sample, this clonotype was seen many times. This chain connects TRBV5-1 to TRBJ2-1, with TRBD2 matching over 10 bases. The CDR3 is made up of 17 amino acids. Germline loops: CDR1 SGHRS, CDR2 YFSETQ. The J segment lost 8 bases and the V segment lost 2 bases, leaving 13 bases of the junction unmatched. CDR3 in amino acids: CASSFGVAGGPSHEQFF. The CDR3 nucleotides are TGCGCCAGCAGCTTTGGGGTAGCGGGAGGCCCTTCCCATGAGCAGTTCTTC.

At least ten counts were recorded for this clonotype. The chain employs TRBV3-1 and TRBJ1-2; D possibly corresponds to TRBD1 (6 bases). V gave up 3 bases and J gave up 1 base, with 9 bases separating them. CDR3 size: 14 residues. Germline values: CDR1 LGHDT, CDR2 YNNKEL (reference sequence). CDR3 DNA: TGTGCCAGCAGCCAGGGGGCGGGTAACTATGGCTACACCTTC. Residues: CASSQGAGNYGYTF.

This clonotype was seen ten or more times. In DNA form, the CDR3 reads TGTGCCAGCAGCTTGAAGACTAGCGGTAACACCGGGGAGCTGTTTTTT. Protein: CASSLKTSGNTGELFF. The V gene is TRBV5-4, the J gene TRBJ2-2; the match to TRBD2 covers 9 bases. The CDR3 totals 16 residues. Germline V gene sequence: CDR1 SGHNT, CDR2 YYREEE (reference sequence). V was pared by 1 base and J by 2 bases, with 3 bases of the junction left unmatched.

This clonotype was counted many times. The chain carries TRBV20-1 and TRBJ2-7; perhaps TRBD1 as D (6 bases). This CDR3 contains 13 residues. CDR1 and CDR2 (germline): DFQATT, SNEGSKA (reference sequence). The V end lost 5 bases, the J end lost 2 bases, and 13 bases lay between the germline ends. In DNA form, the CDR3 reads TGCAGTGCTTCCGGGACAAGCGCCTACGAGCAGTACTTC. Its protein product is CSASGTSAYEQYF.

This clonotype was recorded many times. The chain uses TRBV7-2 and TRBJ2-2; no firm D call. V lost 1 base and J 2 bases, leaving 8 bases between the germline ends. Per germline, CDR1 SGHTA and CDR2 FQGNSA. The CDR3 is made up of 15 amino acids. The CDR3 reads CASSLDTRNTGELFF. CDR3 nucleotides: TGTGCCAGCAGCTTAGATACTCGAAACACCGGGGAGCTGTTTTTT.

This clonotype was seen many times. The V gene is TRBV5-1, the J gene TRBJ2-1, with 7 bases identical to TRBD1. Germline V gene sequence: CDR1 SGHRS, CDR2 YFSETQ. Trimming cost V 0 bases and J 4 bases; bases outside gene matches: 4. The CDR3 is 15 residues long. The CDR3, as DNA: TGCGCCAGCAGCTTGGAAGGGGGCGGGTACAATGAGCAGTTCTTC. Residues: CASSLEGGGYNEQFF.

This chain connects TRBV10-3 to TRBJ2-3; D uncertain. V was clipped by 1 base and J by 2 bases, with 10 bases between them. The CDR3 loop spans 15 amino acids. CDR1 is ENHRY and CDR2 is SYGVKD in the germline V gene. As DNA, the CDR3 is TGTGCCATCAGTGAGTGGAAGACTCTCACAGATACGCAGTATTTT. Translation: CAISEWKTLTDTQYF.

In this sample, this clonotype turned up many times. The chain's CDR3 is CAIRSPLAGATDTQYF. The CDR3 nucleotides are TGTGCCATCAGATCTCCGCTAGCGGGAGCCACAGATACGCAGTATTTT. This chain joins TRBV10-3 and TRBJ2-3; TRBD2 agrees at 10 bases. The junction had 8 bases not matched to a gene; V was cut back by 6 bases and J by 2 bases. This CDR3 region has 16 residues. CDR1 and CDR2 from the germline V gene are ENHRY and SYGVKD.

A word on this clonotype: This could be a read error, since a much larger clone is one nucleotide away. This sequence joins TRBV20-1 and TRBJ2-1; possibly TRBD2 for D (5 bases). The CDR3 has 10 amino acids. Germline CDR1 is DFQATT and CDR2 is SNEGSKA (reference sequence). CDR3 bases: TGCAGTGCTAGAGATAGGGAGCAGTCCTTC. The encoded protein is CSARDREQSF.

The chain joins TRBV9 to TRBJ2-3; D is undetermined. Trimming removed 0 bases at V and 0 bases at J, with 8 bases between. Germline V lookup: CDR1 SGDLS, CDR2 YYNGEE. This CDR3 has 15 residues. In DNA, the CDR3 is TGTGCCAGCAGCGTAGGTGGCAGGAGCACAGATACGCAGTATTTT. Translating it yields CASSVGGRSTDTQYF. Supplemented by reference TRBV9 and TRBJ2-3, the full variable domain reads DSGVTQTPKHLITATGQRVTLRCSPRSGDLSVYWYQQSLDQGLQFLIQYYNGEERAKGNILERFSAQQFPDLHSELNLSSLELGDSALYFCASSVGGRSTDTQYFGPGTRLTVL.

The rearrangement links TRBV12-3 or TRBV12-4 to TRBJ2-1; D is unresolved. This CDR3 has 12 amino acids. The ends were cut back, 2 bases at V and 6 bases at J, with 5 bases in the middle. CDR3 coding DNA: TGTGCCAGCAGTTTACCAGGCAATGAGCAGTTCTTC. It translates to CASSLPGNEQFF.

This clonotype was observed a few times. The chain couples TRBV29-1 to TRBJ1-2; a weak D match, TRBD1 (6 bases). Germline V CDR1 and CDR2: SQVTM, ANQGSEA. The CDR3 contains 15 residues. Trimming took off 3 bases at V and 3 bases at J, with 17 bases between the two ends. The CDR3 region is CSVEVRGDRDYGYTF. Here the CDR3 DNA reads TGCAGCGTTGAGGTTAGGGGGGATCGGGACTATGGCTACACCTTC.

Many counts were recorded for this clonotype. The chain is built from TRBV5-1 and TRBJ2-1; D gene uncertain. The length of the CDR3 is 13 residues. Looked up from germline, CDR1 is SGHRS and CDR2 is YFSETQ. V was shortened by 2 bases and J by 9 bases, with 12 bases between the two germline ends. CDR3 loop: CASSFLPELEQFF. CDR3 bases: TGCGCCAGCAGCTTTCTTCCGGAGCTTGAGCAGTTCTTC. Together with reference TRBV5-1 and TRBJ2-1, the CDR3 gives the full variable domain: KAGVTQTPRYLIKTRGQQVTLSCSPISGHRSVSWYQQTPGQGLQFLFEYFSETQRNKGNFPGRFSGRQFSNSRSEMNVSTLELGDSALYLCASSFLPELEQFFGPGTRLTVL.

A note on this clonotype: This clone may be a read error of a much larger clone one base away. This rearrangement joins TRBV29-1 to TRBJ2-5, with a possible D match to TRBD2 (6 bases). Germline CDR1 and CDR2: SQVTM and ANQGSEA. The CDR3 contains 11 residues. The CDR3 DNA reads as TGCGGCGGGAATGTATGGGAGACCCAGTACTTC. Translation gives CGGNVWETQYF.

This clonotype was seen at least ten times. At one end the junction does not follow the germline gene, possibly because of a read error. V is TRBV7-7 and J is TRBJ2-3, with D unresolved. Germline CDR1 reads SSHAT; CDR2 reads FNYEAQ (reference sequence). The CDR3 consists of 14 residues. CDR3 sequence reads: CASSLVGRTDTQYF. CDR3 DNA sequence: TGTGCTAGCAGCTTGGTGGGAAGGACAGATACGCAGTATTTT. Full variable domain (missing parts from reference TRBV7-7 and TRBJ2-3): GAGVSQSPRYKVTKRGQDVTLRCDPISSHATLYWYQQALGQGPEFLTYFNYEAQPDKSGLPSDRFSAERPEGSISTLTIQRTEQRDSAMYRCASSLVGRTDTQYFGPGTRLTVL.

This clonotype was found many times. The chain is built from TRBV4-1 and TRBJ2-1, with 11 bases identical to TRBD2. The junction had 6 bases not matched to a gene; V was cut back by 4 bases and J by 7 bases. CDR1 and CDR2 (germline): MGHRA, YSYEKL. The CDR3 covers 15 residues. The CDR3 nucleotides read TGCGCCAGCAGCCTGACTAGCGGGGCCATGAATGAGCAGTTCTTC. Amino acids: CASSLTSGAMNEQFF.

This chain connects TRBV20-1 to TRBJ2-1; 15 bases are a match to TRBD2. CDR3 length equals 16 residues. V was pared by 7 bases and J by 7 bases, with 11 bases of the junction left unmatched. CDR1 and CDR2 from the germline V gene are DFQATT and SNEGSKA (reference sequence). CDR3: CSGAGTSGRLRNEQFF. CDR3 bases: TGCAGTGGGGCCGGGACTAGCGGGAGGTTGCGGAATGAGCAGTTCTTC.

The chain carries TRBV20-1 and TRBJ2-1, with 9 bases that match TRBD1. J lost 7 bases, V lost 1 base, and 5 bases had no gene match. Germline values: CDR1 DFQATT, CDR2 SNEGSKA (reference sequence). The CDR3 length is 14 residues. The chain's CDR3 is CSARGGQGVNEQFF. DNA of the CDR3: TGCAGTGCTAGAGGGGGACAGGGTGTGAATGAGCAGTTCTTC.

Only a few counts were recorded for this clonotype. The chain has TRBV20-1 and TRBJ2-1; 13 bases are a match to TRBD2. J lost 6 bases, V lost 5 bases, and 4 bases had no gene match. CDR1 and CDR2 from the germline V gene are DFQATT and SNEGSKA (reference sequence). The CDR3 length is 14 residues. CDR3 amino acids: CSAQGLAGTNEQFF. The CDR3 nucleotides are TGCAGTGCTCAGGGACTAGCGGGGACCAATGAGCAGTTCTTC.